This TCR beta chain was sequenced in a study of blood T cell repertoires in COVID-19. Whole-study context: Some COVID-19 samples were acute and others convalescent; all came from the United States, Italy and Spain. The cDNA or gDNA used as material had been derived from T cells, B-cell-depleted T cells, or PBMCs.

This clone was picked up one time. Per the original methods: Using reference gene primer amplification, nucleated cell counts were estimated. Libraries were prepared by immunoSEQ multiplex PCR; TCRdb keeps only in-frame clonotypes and omits some of them. The V and J calls and the clone size are those of that table, but D and trimming were determined from the DNA. The sample lists approximately 90,000 clones, over 75% occurring once. The junction had 1 base not matched to a gene; V was cut back by 5 bases and J by 2 bases. Germline V CDR1 and CDR2: MNHEY, SVGEGT. CDR3 length equals 13 residues. The V and J genes are TRBV6-2 or TRBV6-3 and TRBJ1-2; 8 nucleotides match TRBD1. This receptor was obtained from a man in his sixties with acute or convalescent COVID-19. Sequencing was carried out using peripheral blood. CDR3 coding DNA: TGTGCCAGCAGTCGACAGGGGAACTATGGCTACACCTTC. The encoded protein is CASSRQGNYGYTF.